Listed here are 14 T cell receptor beta chains from one sample, sequenced in a study of regulatory T cells in long-lasting Graves disease. With iRepertoire HTBI primers and Arm-PCR of CDR3 regions, TCR beta libraries were built. TCRdb independently ran MiXCR on the multiplex PCR reads; one entry per CDR3 protein. The sample contains 400,000 to 500,000 distinct CDR3 sequences, about 15% of which appear only once. As to time point: newly diagnosed GD, antithyroid drugs for less than 3 months. The TCR library used RNA extracted from PBMCs. The data also belong to a second study, concerning T cells in Graves' hyperthyroidism and ophthalmopathy.

Material: peripheral blood mononuclear cells (PBMCs), obtained at new diagnosis, from a patient treated with antithyroid drugs. These receptors originate from a woman between 40 and 50 years old with Graves disease.

This clonotype was seen more than once but under ten times. The chain has TRBV20-1 and TRBJ1-3, with a tentative D call TRBD1 (5 bases). The CDR3 runs 13 residues. Germline V gives CDR1 DFQATT, CDR2 SNEGSKA (reference sequence). Trimming shortened V by 6 bases and J by 5 bases, and 14 bases separated the two germline ends. In DNA, the CDR3 is TGCAGTGCGAGAAGAGGGGCCAGAAACACCATATATTTT. The encoded protein is CSARRGARNTIYF.

The rearrangement uses TRBV29-1 and TRBJ2-5; a possible D gene is TRBD2 (6 bases). From germline, CDR1 is SQVTM and CDR2 ANQGSEA. Trimming cost V 4 bases and J 5 bases, with 8 bases left between them. The CDR3 runs 11 residues. CDR3 nucleotide sequence: TGCAGCGTTGCCGGGAGTGAGACCCAGTACTTC. The encoded protein is CSVAGSETQYF.

This clonotype was recorded at least ten times. The genes are TRBV7-8 and TRBJ2-7, with unresolved D. This CDR3 is built from 11 residues. Per the germline V gene, CDR1 is SGHVS and CDR2 is FQNEAQ. Trimming removed 5 bases at V and 7 bases at J, with 9 bases between. In nucleotides, the CDR3 is TGTGCCAGCAGCCCAATGAGAGAGCAGTACTTC. It yields the protein CASSPMREQYF.

This chain uses TRBV2 with TRBJ1-5; D is undetermined. Germline V gene lookup returns CDR1 SNHLY and CDR2 FYNNEI. The CDR3 runs 13 residues. The V and J ends lost 4 bases and 1 base respectively, with 5 bases between them. The DNA of the CDR3 is TGTGCCAGCAGTGTAACAAGCAATCAGCCCCAGCATTTT. Encoded protein: CASSVTSNQPQHF. The full variable domain, in which reference TRBV2 and TRBJ1-5 provide the parts outside the CDR3, is EPEVTQTPSHQVTQMGQEVILRCVPISNHLYFYWYRQILGQKVEFLVSFYNNEISEKSEIFDDQFSVERPDGSNFTLKIRSTKLEDSAMYFCASSVTSNQPQHFGDGTRLSIL.

This clonotype was seen many times. The chain carries TRBV12-3 or TRBV12-4 and TRBJ2-5; TRBD2 matches at 7 bases. The CDR3 has 13 residues. V was clipped by 6 bases and J by 0 bases; unmatched bases: 1. The CDR3 nucleotides are TGTGCCAGCAGAACTAGCGACCAAGAGACCCAGTACTTC. It specifies CASRTSDQETQYF.

V is TRBV18 and J is TRBJ2-1; 12 bases agree with TRBD1. The J segment lost 9 bases and the V segment lost 4 bases, leaving 7 bases of the junction unmatched. This CDR3 has 15 residues. Germline loops: CDR1 KGHSH, CDR2 LQKENI. DNA for the CDR3: TGTGCCAGCTCACGGTCCGGGACAGGGGGCGGTGAGCAGTTCTTC. Protein product: CASSRSGTGGGEQFF. Supplemented by reference TRBV18 and TRBJ2-1, the full variable domain reads NAGVMQNPRHLVRRRGQEARLRCSPMKGHSHVYWYRQLPEEGLKFMVYLQKENIIDESGMPKERFSAEFPKEGPSILRIQQVVRGDSAAYFCASSRSGTGGGEQFFGPGTRLTVL.

In this sample, this clonotype turned up many times. This chain connects TRBV28 to TRBJ2-7, with 16 bases aligning to TRBD2. Germline CDR1 is MDHEN and CDR2 is SYDVKM. CDR3 size: 18 residues. After removal of 3 bases from V and 1 base from J, the junction contained 6 bases not matched to a gene. This CDR3 reads CASSFPGLAGGRSYEQYF. The CDR3 nucleotides are TGTGCCAGCAGTTTCCCGGGACTAGCGGGAGGGCGATCCTACGAGCAGTACTTC.

V is TRBV30 and J is TRBJ1-2; the match to TRBD1 covers 7 bases. V lost 4 bases and J lost 7; bases outside the gene matches: 12. There are 14 residues in the CDR3. Germline V gene lookup returns CDR1 GTSNPN and CDR2 SVGIG (reference sequence). CDR3 DNA: TGTGCCTGGACCCTAAACCAGGGGGGATTTGGCTACACCTTC. Amino acids: CAWTLNQGGFGYTF. Full variable domain (missing parts from reference TRBV30 and TRBJ1-2): SQTIHQWPATLVQPVGSPLSLECTVEGTSNPNLYWYRQAAGRGLQLLFYSVGIGQISSEVPQNLSASRPQDRQFILSSKKLLLSDSGFYLCAWTLNQGGFGYTFGSGTRLTVV.

This clonotype was counted a few times. V gene TRBV28 combines with J gene TRBJ2-7; 10 nucleotides align to TRBD1. The V and J ends lost 2 bases and 3 bases, in that order; junction bases with no gene match: 10. Per germline, CDR1 MDHEN and CDR2 SYDVKM. The CDR3 has 17 residues. Here the CDR3 reads CASSLTGTGVSFYEQYF. DNA for the CDR3: TGTGCCAGCAGTTTAACCGGGACAGGGGTCTCCTTCTACGAGCAGTACTTC.

The gene calls are TRBV6-1 and TRBJ1-1, with 11 bases matching TRBD1. V was clipped by 5 bases and J by 3 bases; unmatched bases: 11. CDR1 and CDR2 from the germline V gene are MNHNS and SASEGT. The CDR3 contains 17 residues. The CDR3, as DNA: TGTGCCAGCAGTCAGTCAGGACAGGGGGCCCGGGACACTGAAGCTTTCTTT. This gives the protein CASSQSGQGARDTEAFF.

The V and J genes are TRBV5-1 and TRBJ2-1, with 9 bases that match TRBD2. CDR3 length: 16 amino acids. After removal of 0 bases from V and 8 bases from J, the junction contained 9 bases not matched to a gene. The germline CDR1 and CDR2 sequences are SGHRS and YFSETQ. CDR3 DNA sequence: TGCGCCAGCAGCTTGGGGCCAGCGGGAGGTGTCCATGAGCAGTTCTTC. Translated: CASSLGPAGGVHEQFF.

The CDR3 protein is CASSFSTAGSYEQYF. The CDR3 DNA reads as TGTGCCAGCAGTTTTAGCACTGCGGGCTCCTACGAGCAGTACTTC. The J gene is TRBJ2-7, the V gene TRBV28; tentative D call: TRBD2 (5 bases). Germline CDR1 is MDHEN and CDR2 is SYDVKM. The CDR3 extends over 15 amino acids. With 3 bases removed from V and 0 bases from J, the gap between germline ends came to 12 bases.

This clonotype has at least ten counts. The chain employs TRBV9 and TRBJ2-3; possible D gene TRBD1, 5 bases. Between the trimmed V and J ends, which lost 4 bases and 5 bases, there was a span of 20 bases. The CDR3 spans 16 residues. Germline CDR1 SGDLS, CDR2 YYNGEE. CDR3 sequence: CASSPWGRGAEDTQYF. The CDR3 DNA reads as TGTGCCAGCAGCCCGTGGGGAAGGGGCGCAGAAGATACGCAGTATTTT.

At least ten counts were recorded for this clonotype. This chain connects TRBV27 to TRBJ2-3; TRBD2 matches at 8 bases. Germline CDR1 reads MNHEY; CDR2 reads SMNVEV (reference sequence). J was trimmed by 2 bases and V by 6 bases; bases with no gene match: 10. This CDR3 spans 16 amino acids. The DNA for the CDR3 is TGTGCCAGCAGCCCCGGGGCTAGCGGGTTCACAGATACGCAGTATTTT. As protein: CASSPGASGFTDTQYF.